This T cell receptor (beta chain) was recovered during a study of graft-versus-host responses after intestinal transplantation. Study summary: Induction using anti-thymocyte globulin, followed by tacrolimus and steroids for two to four years, was given to all recipients.

The CDR3 extends over 15 amino acids. V was shortened by 2 bases and J by 0 bases, with 10 bases between the two germline ends. The germline CDR1 and CDR2 sequences are SGDLS and YYNGEE. TCRdb's table, derived via immunoSEQ multiplex PCR, lists solely in-frame clones and lacks some. The sample lists just under 55,000 clones; roughly nine tenths were seen once. The clonotype was recovered from a human patient who received an intestinal transplant, so some T cells may come from the graft donor. The sample here was PBMCs, taken roughly 95 weeks after intestinal transplant. V gene TRBV9 combines with J gene TRBJ2-3; TRBD1 is a possible D gene (6 bases). The CDR3 loop is CASSVSGVSTDTQYF. Written as DNA, the CDR3 is TGTGCCAGCAGCGTTTCAGGGGTTAGCACAGATACGCAGTATTTT.